Here is one TCR beta chain with its context. No antigen is known for it. The identical CDR3 is also encoded by other nucleotide sequences in the sample. Measured with immunoSEQ multiplex PCR; TCRdb has only the in-frame clones, and not every one. The sample contains about 200,000 clones, 85% to 95% of which appear only once. The data originate from a study of T cell responses to AZD1222 COVID-19 vaccine. Study-level points and caveats: The study found vaccine-associated CD4 TCRs spanning spike, dominant at 160-218 and 743-854. Just six AZD1222 recipients were seropositive at baseline. White British people made up most donors, females outnumbered males, and clonal diversity was possibly underestimated.

The V gene lost 3 bases and the J gene lost 1 base, with 1 base spanning the gap. This CDR3 region has 11 residues. Looked up from germline, CDR1 is LGHDT and CDR2 is YNNKEL (reference sequence). V gene TRBV3-1 (or the pseudogene TRBV3-2) combines with J gene TRBJ2-7; D is uncertain. The starting material was peripheral blood, obtained on day 0 of MenACWY control vaccination. The source of this sequence is an adult in good health. The CDR3 here is CASSQSYEQYF. The CDR3 DNA reads as TGTGCCAGCAGCCAGTCCTACGAGCAGTACTTC.